The subject of this entry is one TCR beta chain. Its cognate antigen is unknown. These data are taken from a study of siplizumab effects on memory and regulatory T cells. Assay: immunoSEQ multiplex PCR; the TCRdb copy retains only in-frame clones and omits some. The table has about 50,000 clones, roughly 87% seen once. Study-level results: Proof of suppressive function in proliferating Tregs from siplizumab cultures was not established. Siplizumab, the agent tested, significantly reduced alloreactive sequences traceable to unstimulated CD4+ memory cells. Where siplizumab was present, mappable alloreactive CD4+ clones averaged around 63% Treg-derived, compared with 25% to 30% in controls. Unstimulated subsets captured only a minor fraction of alloreactive clones.

The source of this sequence is a human donor in good health. Sequencing was carried out using naive CD8+ T cells sorted from blood.

The CDR3 loop reads CASSIRTGGTEQFF. CDR3 sequence (DNA): TGTGCCAGCAGTATCCGGACCGGGGGGACTGAGCAGTTCTTC. V is TRBV27 and J is TRBJ2-1; 7 nucleotides line up with TRBD2. Germline trimming cut 5 bases from V and 9 bases from J; bases unmatched to any gene: 10. There are 14 residues in the CDR3. Germline CDR1 is MNHEY and CDR2 is SMNVEV (reference sequence).